This T cell receptor (beta chain) was captured in a study of tumor-infiltrating lymphocytes in oesophageal squamous cell carcinoma (dated by TCRdb to the mid-2010s). Preparation of the library involved PCR. The sequencer was an Illumina HiSeq 2000. TCRdb's own reprocessing of the public reads used fastp at Q25 and MiXCR and kept productive beta chains. CDR3 protein duplicates are merged, each entry listing the most common genes and DNA. The sample table lists around 23,000 distinct CDR3 sequences, around two fifths of them with a count of one. Less than 45% of the sample lies in the top ten. According to the germline V gene (reference sequence), CDR1 reads SEHNR and CDR2 reads FQNEAQ. The CDR3 runs 12 amino acids, cysteine and phenylalanine included. Of the read, only the CDR3 DNA is kept; its 36 bases are in frame from base 1. Trimming at the junction amounts to 3 bases on V and 11 bases on J, and the germline ends lie 13 bases apart.

The sample holds a few counts of this clonotype. Its target antigen remains unknown. No base-level quality is on record; no much larger clone is a single base apart. The sample comprised esophageal tumor tissue. The rearrangement joined TRBV7-9 to TRBJ2-5; no D gene call is confident. This receptor was taken from a male donor with esophageal squamous cell carcinoma. The bases read TGTGCCAGCAGCTTGGTTTATGTGGAGCAGTACTTC. Its product reads: CASSLVYVEQYF.